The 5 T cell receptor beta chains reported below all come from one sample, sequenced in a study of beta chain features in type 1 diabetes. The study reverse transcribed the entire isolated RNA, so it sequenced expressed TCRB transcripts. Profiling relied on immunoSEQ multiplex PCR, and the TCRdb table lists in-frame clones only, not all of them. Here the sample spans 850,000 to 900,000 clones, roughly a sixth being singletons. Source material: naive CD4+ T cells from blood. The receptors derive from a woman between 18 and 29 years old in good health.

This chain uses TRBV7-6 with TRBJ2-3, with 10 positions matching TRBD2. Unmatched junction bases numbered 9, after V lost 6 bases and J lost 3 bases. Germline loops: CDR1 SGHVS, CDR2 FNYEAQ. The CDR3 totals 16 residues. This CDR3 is CASSPRGLADTDTQYF. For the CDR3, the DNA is TGTGCCAGCAGTCCTAGAGGACTAGCGGATACAGATACGCAGTATTTT.

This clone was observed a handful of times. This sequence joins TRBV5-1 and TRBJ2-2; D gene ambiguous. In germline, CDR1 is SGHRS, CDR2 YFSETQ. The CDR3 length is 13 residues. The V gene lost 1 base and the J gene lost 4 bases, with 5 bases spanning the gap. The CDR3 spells CASSLLTTGELFF. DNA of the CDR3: TGCGCCAGCAGCTTGCTTACCACCGGGGAGCTGTTTTTT. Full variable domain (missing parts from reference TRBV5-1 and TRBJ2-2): KAGVTQTPRYLIKTRGQQVTLSCSPISGHRSVSWYQQTPGQGLQFLFEYFSETQRNKGNFPGRFSGRQFSNSRSEMNVSTLELGDSALYLCASSLLTTGELFFGEGSRLTVL.

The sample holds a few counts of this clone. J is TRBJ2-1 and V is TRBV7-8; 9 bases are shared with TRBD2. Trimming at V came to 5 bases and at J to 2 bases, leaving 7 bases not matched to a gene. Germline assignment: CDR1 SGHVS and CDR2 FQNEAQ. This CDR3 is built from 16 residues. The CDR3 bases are TGTGCCAGCAGCGCCGCTAGCGGGGCCGCCTACAATGAGCAGTTCTTC. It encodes CASSAASGAAYNEQFF.

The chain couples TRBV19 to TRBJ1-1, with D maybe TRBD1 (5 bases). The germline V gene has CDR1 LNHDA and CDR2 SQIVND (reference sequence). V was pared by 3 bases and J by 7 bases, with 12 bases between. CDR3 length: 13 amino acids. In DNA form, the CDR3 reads TGTGCCAGTAGTATTGCAACAGGCGGTGAAGCTTTCTTT. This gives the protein CASSIATGGEAFF.

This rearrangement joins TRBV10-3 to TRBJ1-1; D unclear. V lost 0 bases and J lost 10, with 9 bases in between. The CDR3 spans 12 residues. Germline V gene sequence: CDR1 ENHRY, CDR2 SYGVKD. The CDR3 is CAISESGRRAFF. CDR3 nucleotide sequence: TGTGCCATCAGTGAGTCGGGCCGGAGAGCTTTCTTT.